This entry concerns a single TCR beta chain. What it binds is unknown. Repertoires were generated with immunoSEQ multiplex PCR, while TCRdb's copy carries only in-frame clones and drops some. The table records roughly 120,000 clones, around nine tenths of them present only once. Germline CDR1 and CDR2: KGHDR and SFDVKD. V was trimmed by 9 bases and J by 0 bases, leaving 9 bases between them. This CDR3 is 13 amino acids long. The sample is drawn from a study of T cell responses to AZD1222 COVID-19 vaccine. Broader study findings: Mapped onto spike, vaccine-associated CD4 TCRs spanned it and were dominant at 160-218 and 743-854.

The material sequenced was peripheral blood, taken on day 0 of AZD1222 vaccination. The chain combines TRBV24-1 with TRBJ2-3, with D unresolved. The TCR comes from an adult in good health. The CDR3 reads CATGTPSTDTQYF. In DNA form, the CDR3 reads TGTGCCACCGGCACGCCAAGCACAGATACGCAGTATTTT.